This passage covers 9 T cell receptor beta chains from one sample sequenced in a study of Ad26.COV2.S vaccination and SARS-CoV-2 variants. Clones were read by immunoSEQ multiplex PCR, and TCRdb kept only the in-frame ones, dropping some. The sample lists about 350,000 clones; under 95% were seen once. The input for sequencing was peripheral blood, taken after recovery from COVID-19. The receptors stem from a human donor who had recovered from COVID-19.

The chain is built from TRBV6-5 and TRBJ1-1, with TRBD1 identical over 8 bases. V lost 6 bases, J lost 6 bases, and 6 bases stayed unmatched. CDR1 and CDR2 from the germline V gene are MNHEY and SVGAGI. The CDR3 consists of 13 residues. CDR3 region: CASRPDRVAEAFF. Here the CDR3 DNA reads TGTGCCAGCAGGCCGGACAGGGTCGCTGAAGCTTTCTTT.

The CDR3: CASSSQGWGDETQYF. The CDR3 DNA reads as TGTGCCAGCAGCTCACAGGGGTGGGGAGATGAGACCCAGTACTTC. The rearrangement links TRBV11-2 to TRBJ2-5; 7 bases agree with TRBD1. The trim removed 4 bases at V and 5 bases at J, leaving 10 bases unmatched. This CDR3 contains 15 residues. The germline gives CDR1 SGHAT, CDR2 FQNNGV.

This chain links TRBV5-4 with TRBJ1-4; D not resolved. V dropped 0 bases and J dropped 5 bases, with 11 bases sitting between them. Germline values: CDR1 SGHNT, CDR2 YYREEE (reference sequence). The CDR3 has 15 residues. The DNA of the CDR3 is TGTGCCAGCAGCTTGGGTAGTCCCCACAATGAAAAACTGTTTTTT. This translates into CASSLGSPHNEKLFF.

CDR3 sequence: CASSILTGGLGNTIYF. CDR3 coding DNA: TGTGCCAGTAGTATCCTAACAGGGGGCCTTGGAAACACCATATATTTT. The V and J genes are TRBV19 and TRBJ1-3, with TRBD1 matching over 9 bases. The V gene end was trimmed by 3 bases and the J gene end by 3 bases; junction bases not matched to a gene: 6. There are 16 residues in the CDR3. Germline CDR1 reads LNHDA; CDR2 reads SQIVND (reference sequence).

J is TRBJ1-5 and V is TRBV2; D remains ambiguous. Germline V gives CDR1 SNHLY, CDR2 FYNNEI. The CDR3 loop spans 15 amino acids. Trimming stripped 7 bases from V and 5 bases from J, with 18 bases between. The CDR3 DNA reads as TGTGCCAGCAATTCCTGGGCAGAAGCCGATCAGCCCCAGCATTTT. Residues: CASNSWAEADQPQHF.

This clone occurred a few times. The sample carries other DNA sequences with the same CDR3. This rearrangement joins TRBV12-3 or TRBV12-4 to TRBJ1-3; D is uncertain. The V gene lost 2 bases and the J gene lost 2 bases, with 1 base spanning the gap. The length of the CDR3 is 12 residues. CDR3 in amino acids: CASSLTGNTIYF. CDR3 bases: TGTGCCAGCAGTTTAACTGGAAACACCATATATTTT.

This chain links TRBV6-1 with TRBJ1-2; D ambiguous. This CDR3 spans 13 amino acids. With 2 bases removed from V and 2 bases from J, the gap between germline ends came to 6 bases. The germline V gene has CDR1 MNHNS and CDR2 SASEGT. The CDR3 coding sequence is TGTGCCAGCAGTGAACTCCAAAACTATGGCTACACCTTC. As protein: CASSELQNYGYTF.

V and J are TRBV7-9 and TRBJ1-2, with D maybe TRBD1 (5 bases). Germline V gene sequence: CDR1 SEHNR, CDR2 FQNEAQ (reference sequence). V was trimmed by 6 bases and J by 8 bases, leaving 22 bases between them. The CDR3 is 15 amino acids. CDR3 residues: CASSFGEGRIYGYTF. The CDR3 nucleotides read TGTGCCAGCAGTTTCGGGGAGGGGCGCATCTACGGCTACACCTTC.

The chain recombines TRBV3-1 (or the pseudogene TRBV3-2) with TRBJ2-5; 12 bases fit TRBD2. This CDR3 has 17 amino acids. After removal of 3 bases from V and 5 bases from J, the junction contained 10 bases not matched to a gene. The germline V gene has CDR1 LGHDT and CDR2 YNNKEL (reference sequence). The CDR3 region is CASSHLTLLAGGETQYF. DNA for the CDR3: TGTGCCAGCAGCCACCTAACGCTGCTAGCGGGGGGGGAGACCCAGTACTTC.